This T cell receptor (beta chain) stems from a study of cytomegalovirus exposure and HLA in healthy donors. General observations from the study: Differences between HLA loci emerged in a later analysis of TCR association rates, with DRB1 most and HLA-C fewest. Across donors, presence/absence analyses took sequencing depth to be roughly uniform.

Likely unrecorded immune exposures existed in these nominally healthy donors. PCR amplification relied on 60 Vbeta primers (plus 13 Jbeta primers). Profiling relied on immunoSEQ multiplex PCR, and the TCRdb table lists in-frame clones only, not all of them. This table holds fewer than 45,000 clones, 55% to 75% found once. Deletions cut 4 bases from V and 4 bases from J, with 10 bases between. Germline loops: CDR1 SGHDN, CDR2 FVKESK. The CDR3 is 14 amino acids. To note about this clone: The antigen is undetermined.

The TCR sequence derives from a woman aged 25 to 45 in good health and CMV-seronegative. The chain has TRBV14 and TRBJ2-2, with TRBD2 as a possible D gene (5 bases). Material for sequencing was PBMCs. CDR3: CASSRRTLTGELFF. Here the CDR3 DNA reads TGTGCCAGCAGCCGTAGGACTCTCACCGGGGAGCTGTTTTTT. Together with reference TRBV14 and TRBJ2-2, the CDR3 gives the full variable domain: EAGVTQFPSHSVIEKGQTVTLRCDPISGHDNLYWYRRVMGKEIKFLLHFVKESKQDESGMPNNRFLAERTGGTYSTLKVQPAELEDSGVYFCASSRRTLTGELFFGEGSRLTVL.